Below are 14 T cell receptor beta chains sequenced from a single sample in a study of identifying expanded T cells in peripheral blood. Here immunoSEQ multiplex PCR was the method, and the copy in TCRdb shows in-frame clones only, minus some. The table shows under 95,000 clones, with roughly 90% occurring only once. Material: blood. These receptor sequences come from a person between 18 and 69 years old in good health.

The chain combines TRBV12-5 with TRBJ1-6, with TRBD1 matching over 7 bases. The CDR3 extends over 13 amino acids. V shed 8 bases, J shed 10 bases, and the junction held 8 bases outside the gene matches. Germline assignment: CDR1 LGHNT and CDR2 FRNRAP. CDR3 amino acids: CASLGQPSSPLHF. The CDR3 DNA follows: TGTGCTAGTTTGGGACAGCCTAGCTCACCCCTCCACTTT.

CDR3 DNA: TGTGCCAGCAGCTACACGAGAGGAGCCCGGGGCGGCTACACCTTC. This gives the protein CASSYTRGARGGYTF. V and J are TRBV13 and TRBJ1-2, with D tentatively TRBD1 (5 bases). This CDR3 spans 15 amino acids. Trimming shortened V by 4 bases and J by 8 bases, and 20 bases separated the two germline ends. The V gene's germline CDR1 is PRHDT and CDR2 FYEKMQ (reference sequence). The full variable domain, its missing parts supplied by reference TRBV13 and TRBJ1-2, is AAGVIQSPRHLIKEKRETATLKCYPIPRHDTVYWYQQGPGQDPQFLISFYEKMQSDKGSIPDRFSAQQFSDYHSELNMSSLELGDSALYFCASSYTRGARGGYTFGSGTRLTVV.

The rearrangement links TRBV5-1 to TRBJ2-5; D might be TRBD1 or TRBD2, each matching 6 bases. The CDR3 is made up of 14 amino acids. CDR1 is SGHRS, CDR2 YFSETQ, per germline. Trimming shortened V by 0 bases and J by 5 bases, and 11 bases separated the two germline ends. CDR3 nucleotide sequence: TGCGCCAGCAGCTTGGCCGGAGGGGGTGAGACCCAGTACTTC. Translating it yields CASSLAGGGETQYF.

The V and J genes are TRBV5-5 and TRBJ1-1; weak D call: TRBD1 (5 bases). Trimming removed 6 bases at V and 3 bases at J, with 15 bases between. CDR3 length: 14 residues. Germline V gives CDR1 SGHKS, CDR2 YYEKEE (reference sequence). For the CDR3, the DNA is TGTGCCAGCACCCTCCGGCGGGGGGACACTGAAGCTTTCTTT. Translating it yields CASTLRRGDTEAFF.

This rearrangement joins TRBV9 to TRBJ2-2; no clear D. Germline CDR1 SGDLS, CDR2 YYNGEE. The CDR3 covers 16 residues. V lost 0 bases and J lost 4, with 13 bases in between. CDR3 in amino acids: CASSVGAGDFTGELFF. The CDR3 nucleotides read TGTGCCAGCAGCGTAGGGGCAGGAGACTTCACCGGGGAGCTGTTTTTT.

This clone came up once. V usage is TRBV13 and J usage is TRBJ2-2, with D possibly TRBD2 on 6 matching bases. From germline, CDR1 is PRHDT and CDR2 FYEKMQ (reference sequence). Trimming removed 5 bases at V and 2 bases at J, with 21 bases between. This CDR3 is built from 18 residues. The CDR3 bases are TGTGCCAGCAGCGACTTCCCGGTTTCGGGGGTAAACACCGGGGAGCTGTTTTTT. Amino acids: CASSDFPVSGVNTGELFF. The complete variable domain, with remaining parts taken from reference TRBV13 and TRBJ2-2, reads AAGVIQSPRHLIKEKRETATLKCYPIPRHDTVYWYQQGPGQDPQFLISFYEKMQSDKGSIPDRFSAQQFSDYHSELNMSSLELGDSALYFCASSDFPVSGVNTGELFFGEGSRLTVL.

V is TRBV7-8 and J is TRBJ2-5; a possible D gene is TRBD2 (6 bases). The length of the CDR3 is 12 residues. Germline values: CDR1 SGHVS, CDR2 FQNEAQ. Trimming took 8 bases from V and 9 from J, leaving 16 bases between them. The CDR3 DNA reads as TGTGCCAGCGGGACTGGAGCGGAGGCCCAGTACTTC. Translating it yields CASGTGAEAQYF.

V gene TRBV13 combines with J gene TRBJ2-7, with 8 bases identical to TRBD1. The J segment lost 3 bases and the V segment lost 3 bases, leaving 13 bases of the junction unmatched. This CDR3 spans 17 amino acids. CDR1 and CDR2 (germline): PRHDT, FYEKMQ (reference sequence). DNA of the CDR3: TGTGCCAGCAGCTTCAATCCCGGGACAGGAAAAAACTACGAGCAGTACTTC. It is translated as CASSFNPGTGKNYEQYF. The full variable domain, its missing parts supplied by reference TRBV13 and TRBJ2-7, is AAGVIQSPRHLIKEKRETATLKCYPIPRHDTVYWYQQGPGQDPQFLISFYEKMQSDKGSIPDRFSAQQFSDYHSELNMSSLELGDSALYFCASSFNPGTGKNYEQYFGPGTRLTVT.

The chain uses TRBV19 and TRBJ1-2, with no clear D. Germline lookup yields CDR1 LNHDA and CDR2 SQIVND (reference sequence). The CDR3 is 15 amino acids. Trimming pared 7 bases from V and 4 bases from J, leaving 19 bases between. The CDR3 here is CASTPSYSATYGYTF. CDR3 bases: TGTGCCAGTACCCCATCCTATTCGGCCACCTATGGCTACACCTTC.

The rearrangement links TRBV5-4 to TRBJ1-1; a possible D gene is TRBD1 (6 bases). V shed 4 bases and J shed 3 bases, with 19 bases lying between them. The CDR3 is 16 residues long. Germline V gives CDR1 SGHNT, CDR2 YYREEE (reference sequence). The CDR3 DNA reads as TGTGCCAGCAGCCCCTTGGGGGGCAGTCTGTACACTGAAGCTTTCTTT. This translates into CASSPLGGSLYTEAFF. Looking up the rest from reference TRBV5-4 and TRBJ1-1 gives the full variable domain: ETGVTQSPTHLIKTRGQQVTLRCSSQSGHNTVSWYQQALGQGPQFIFQYYREEENGRGNFPPRFSGLQFPNYSSELNVNALELDDSALYLCASSPLGGSLYTEAFFGQGTRLTVV.

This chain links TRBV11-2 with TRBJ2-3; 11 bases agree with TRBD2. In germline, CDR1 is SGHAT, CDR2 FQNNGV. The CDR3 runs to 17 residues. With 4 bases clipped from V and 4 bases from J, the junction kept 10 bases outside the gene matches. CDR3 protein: CASSSYVTSGGPDTQYF. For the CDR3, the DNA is TGTGCCAGCAGCTCTTACGTCACTAGCGGGGGCCCAGATACGCAGTATTTT.

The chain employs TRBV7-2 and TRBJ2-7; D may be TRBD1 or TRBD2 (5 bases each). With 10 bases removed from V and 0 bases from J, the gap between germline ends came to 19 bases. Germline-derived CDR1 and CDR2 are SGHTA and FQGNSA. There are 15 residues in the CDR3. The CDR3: CAILLPGPTSYEQYF. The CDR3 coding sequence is TGTGCCATCTTACTCCCGGGACCCACCTCCTACGAGCAGTACTTC.

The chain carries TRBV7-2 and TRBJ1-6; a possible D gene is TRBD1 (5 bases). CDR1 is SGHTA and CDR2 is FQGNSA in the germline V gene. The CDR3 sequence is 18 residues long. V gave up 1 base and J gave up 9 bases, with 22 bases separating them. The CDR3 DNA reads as TGTGCCAGCAGCTTAGAAGAGTACGGGGGATTGGGTGGTTCACCCCTCCACTTT. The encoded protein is CASSLEEYGGLGGSPLHF.

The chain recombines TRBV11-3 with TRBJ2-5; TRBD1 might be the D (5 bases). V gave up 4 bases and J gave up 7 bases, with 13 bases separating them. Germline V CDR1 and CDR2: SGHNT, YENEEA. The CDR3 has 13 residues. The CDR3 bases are TGTGCCAGCAGCTCCCTAGGGGTGGGGACCCAGTACTTC. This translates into CASSSLGVGTQYF.